The next 7 T cell receptor beta chains were all read from a single sample in a study of T cell responses to AZD1222 COVID-19 vaccine. Only in-frame clones appear in the TCRdb table, and some are missing; sequencing was by immunoSEQ multiplex PCR. Counted here are 150,000 to 200,000 clones, 92% occurring once; the ten biggest clones make up 1.3%. Sequenced here: peripheral blood, sampled 28 days after the second AZD1222 dose. These receptors came from an adult who received the AZD1222 COVID-19 vaccine.

The chain couples TRBV4-2 to TRBJ1-5; 11 positions match TRBD1. This CDR3 is built from 15 residues. Germline V gene data show CDR1 as LGHNA and CDR2 as YNFKEQ. With 1 base clipped from V and 8 bases from J, the junction kept 4 bases outside the gene matches. The CDR3 nucleotides are TGTGCCAGCAGCCAAGGGGGGGGACAGGGGGAGCCCCAGCATTTT. Encoded protein: CASSQGGGQGEPQHF.

The rearrangement joins TRBV28 to TRBJ1-4; 9 bases match TRBD1. Losses at the gene ends were 1 base for V and 8 bases for J; bases not matched to a gene: 5. The V gene's germline CDR1 is MDHEN and CDR2 SYDVKM. The CDR3 is made up of 15 amino acids. The DNA for the CDR3 is TGTGCCAGCAGTTTATACAGGGGGCGGGAGGAAAAACTGTTTTTT. Translated, it gives CASSLYRGREEKLFF.

V gene TRBV5-5 combines with J gene TRBJ2-5; possibly TRBD1 for D (6 bases). The CDR3 covers 15 residues. The germline V gene encodes CDR1 SGHKS and CDR2 YYEKEE (reference sequence). V gave up 0 bases and J gave up 5 bases, with 14 bases separating them. CDR3 nucleotides: TGTGCCAGCAGCTTGGCGTGGGGGCGCTGGGAGACCCAGTACTTC. Protein product: CASSLAWGRWETQYF.

V is TRBV5-1 and J is TRBJ2-1; TRBD1 or TRBD2 may be the D gene (6 bases each). Trimming cost V 3 bases and J 7 bases, with 11 bases left between them. The CDR3 consists of 13 residues. CDR1 is SGHRS, CDR2 YFSETQ, per germline. DNA of the CDR3: TGCGCCAGCAGCTACCGGGGGCAGAATGAGCAGTTCTTC. Its translation: CASSYRGQNEQFF.

This clone was seen once. The rearrangement uses TRBV18 and TRBJ1-1, with a weak D call TRBD1 (6 bases). Germline V lookup: CDR1 KGHSH, CDR2 LQKENI. V was clipped by 0 bases and J by 8 bases, with 22 bases between them. This CDR3 is built from 17 residues. CDR3 bases: TGTGCCAGCTCACCACCGGTCGGGACAACTACGTTGGGCGAAGCTTTCTTT. Translated: CASSPPVGTTTLGEAFF.

The rearrangement joins TRBV30 to TRBJ1-1; 9 bases fit TRBD1. The germline V gene encodes CDR1 GTSNPN and CDR2 SVGIG (reference sequence). Unmatched junction bases numbered 3, after V lost 3 bases and J lost 4 bases. The CDR3 spans 13 residues. DNA of the CDR3: TGTGCCTGGAGGGGGACAGGGACCACTGAAGCTTTCTTT. It translates to CAWRGTGTTEAFF.

The V gene is TRBV12-3 or TRBV12-4, the J gene TRBJ1-2; D is undetermined. V lost 5 bases, J lost 3 bases, and 10 bases lay in between. The CDR3 is 13 amino acids. CDR3 DNA sequence: TGTGCCAGCAGTCCCAACCTAGACTATGGCTACACCTTC. It specifies CASSPNLDYGYTF.